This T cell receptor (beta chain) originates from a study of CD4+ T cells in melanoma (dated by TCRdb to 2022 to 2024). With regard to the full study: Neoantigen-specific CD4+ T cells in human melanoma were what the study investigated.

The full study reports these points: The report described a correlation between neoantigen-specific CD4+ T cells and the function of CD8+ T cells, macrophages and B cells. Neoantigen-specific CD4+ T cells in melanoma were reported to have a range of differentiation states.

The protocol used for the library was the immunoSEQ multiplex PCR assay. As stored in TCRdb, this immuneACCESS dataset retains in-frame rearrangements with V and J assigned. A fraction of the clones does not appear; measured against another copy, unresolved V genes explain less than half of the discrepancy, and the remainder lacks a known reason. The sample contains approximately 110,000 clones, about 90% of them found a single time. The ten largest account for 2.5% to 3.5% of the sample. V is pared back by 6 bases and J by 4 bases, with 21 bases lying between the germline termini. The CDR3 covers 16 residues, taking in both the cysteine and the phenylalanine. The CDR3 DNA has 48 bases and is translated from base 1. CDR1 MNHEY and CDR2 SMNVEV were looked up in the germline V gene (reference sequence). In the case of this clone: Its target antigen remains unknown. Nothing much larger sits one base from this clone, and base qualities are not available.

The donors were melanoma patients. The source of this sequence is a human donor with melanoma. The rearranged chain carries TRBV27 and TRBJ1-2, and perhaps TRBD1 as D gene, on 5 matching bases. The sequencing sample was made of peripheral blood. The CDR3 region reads CASRYQRTTASYGYTF. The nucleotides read TGTGCCAGCAGATACCAACGGACGACAGCGAGCTATGGCTACACCTTC.